The T cell receptor beta chain under discussion was sequenced for a study of PD-L1 blockade in urothelial cancer. As for time point: pretreatment peripheral blood. Sequencing was performed with immunoSEQ multiplex PCR; in TCRdb, only in-frame clones are kept and a portion is missing. The sample contains tens of thousands of clones, around 85% of which appear only once. A note on this clone: Its antigen is unidentified.

Germline V gene data show CDR1 as MDHEN and CDR2 as SYDVKM. This CDR3 spans 16 amino acids. The junction had 10 bases not matched to a gene; V was cut back by 5 bases and J by 3 bases. Whole-study results and caveats: Improved survival was predicted by pretreatment blood TCR clonality below the median.

V usage is TRBV28 and J usage is TRBJ2-7; 10 bases map to TRBD1. The TCR comes from a man aged 40-55 years with urothelial cancer. Here the sequenced sample was PBMCs, taken around atezolizumab (anti-PD-L1) treatment. CDR3 DNA sequence: TGTGCCAGCAGTCCCAGCGGGACAGGGGTGAACTACGAGCAGTACTTC. Translating it yields CASSPSGTGVNYEQYF.